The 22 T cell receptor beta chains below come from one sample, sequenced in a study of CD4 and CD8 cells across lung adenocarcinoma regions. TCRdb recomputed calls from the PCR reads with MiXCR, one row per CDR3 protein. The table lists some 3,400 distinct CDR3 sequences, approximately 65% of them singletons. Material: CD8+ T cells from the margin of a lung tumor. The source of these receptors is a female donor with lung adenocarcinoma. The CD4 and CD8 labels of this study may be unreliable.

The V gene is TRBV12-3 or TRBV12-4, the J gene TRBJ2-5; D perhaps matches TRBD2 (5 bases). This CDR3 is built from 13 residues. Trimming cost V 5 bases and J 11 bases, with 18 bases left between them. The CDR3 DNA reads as TGTGCCAGCAGTCCGGGATCCTCGCGGGTGCAGTACTTC. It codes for CASSPGSSRVQYF.

The CDR3 DNA reads TGTGCCAGCAGTTACTGGGACAGGAGGAATGAGCAGTTCTTC. It encodes CASSYWDRRNEQFF. V and J are TRBV6-5 and TRBJ2-1; 8 nucleotides match TRBD1. CDR1 is MNHEY, CDR2 SVGAGI, per germline. The CDR3 runs 14 residues. J lost 7 bases, V lost 1 base, and 3 bases had no gene match.

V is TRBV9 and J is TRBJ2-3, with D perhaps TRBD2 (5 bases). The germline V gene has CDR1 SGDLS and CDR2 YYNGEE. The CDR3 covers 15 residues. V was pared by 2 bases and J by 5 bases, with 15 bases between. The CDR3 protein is CASSVSSKKVDTQYF. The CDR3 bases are TGTGCCAGCAGCGTCTCTAGCAAAAAGGTAGATACGCAGTATTTT.

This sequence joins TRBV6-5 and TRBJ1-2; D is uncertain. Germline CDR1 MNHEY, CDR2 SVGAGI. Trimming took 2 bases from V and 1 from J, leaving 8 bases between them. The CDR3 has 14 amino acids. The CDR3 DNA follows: TGTGCCAGCAGTTACGACCGTGATAACTATGGCTACACCTTC. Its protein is CASSYDRDNYGYTF.

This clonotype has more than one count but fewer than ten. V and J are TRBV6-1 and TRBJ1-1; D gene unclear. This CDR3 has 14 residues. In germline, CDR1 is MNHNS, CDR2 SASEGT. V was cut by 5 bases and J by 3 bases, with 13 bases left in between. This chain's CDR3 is CASSTPNPDTEAFF. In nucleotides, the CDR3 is TGTGCCAGCAGTACCCCGAACCCCGACACTGAAGCTTTCTTT.

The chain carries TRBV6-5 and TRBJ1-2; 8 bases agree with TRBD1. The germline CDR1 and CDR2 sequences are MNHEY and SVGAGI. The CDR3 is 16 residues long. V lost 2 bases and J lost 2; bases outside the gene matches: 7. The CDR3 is CASSYQHRTGNYGYTF. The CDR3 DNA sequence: TGTGCCAGCAGTTACCAGCACCGGACAGGGAACTATGGCTACACCTTC.

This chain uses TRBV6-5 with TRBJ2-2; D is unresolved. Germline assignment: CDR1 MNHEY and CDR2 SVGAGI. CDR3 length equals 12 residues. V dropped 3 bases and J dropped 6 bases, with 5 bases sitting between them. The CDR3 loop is CASSYGAGELFF. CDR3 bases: TGTGCCAGCAGTTATGGGGCCGGGGAGCTGTTTTTT.

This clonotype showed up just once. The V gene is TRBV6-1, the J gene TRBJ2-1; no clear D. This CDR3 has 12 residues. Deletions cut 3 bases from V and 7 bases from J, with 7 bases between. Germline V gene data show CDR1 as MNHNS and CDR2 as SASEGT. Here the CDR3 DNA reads TGTGCCAGCAGTGACAGACCTAATGAGCAGTTCTTC. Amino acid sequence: CASSDRPNEQFF.

The CDR3 DNA is TGTGCCAGCACCCAGGGACTCGGGACAGGGTCAGAGACCCAGTACTTC. This gives the protein CASTQGLGTGSETQYF. The rearrangement links TRBV6-1 to TRBJ2-5, with TRBD1 matching 9 bases. CDR3 length: 16 amino acids. Germline values: CDR1 MNHNS, CDR2 SASEGT. V dropped 7 bases and J dropped 4; count of bases not matched to a gene: 13.

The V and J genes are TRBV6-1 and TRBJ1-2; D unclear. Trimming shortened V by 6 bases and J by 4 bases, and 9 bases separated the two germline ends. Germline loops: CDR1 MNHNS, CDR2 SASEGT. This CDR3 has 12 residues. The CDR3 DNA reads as TGTGCCAGCAGCGAGATCGGCTATGGCTACACCTTC. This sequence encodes CASSEIGYGYTF.

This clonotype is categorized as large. This CDR3 is CASSQDRNQPQHF. CDR3 bases: TGTGCCAGCAGCCAAGACAGAAATCAGCCCCAGCATTTT. V gene TRBV7-2 combines with J gene TRBJ1-5; D is perhaps TRBD1 (5 bases). CDR3 size: 13 residues. The germline gives CDR1 SGHTA, CDR2 FQGNSA. The V and J ends lost 5 bases and 4 bases respectively, with 9 bases between them.

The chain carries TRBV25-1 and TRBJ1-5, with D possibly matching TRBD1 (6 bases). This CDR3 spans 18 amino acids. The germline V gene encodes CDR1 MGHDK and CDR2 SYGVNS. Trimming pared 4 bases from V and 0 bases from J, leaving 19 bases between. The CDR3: CASSVGGGGIGSNQPQHF. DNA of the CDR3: TGTGCCAGCAGTGTAGGAGGGGGGGGTATTGGTAGCAATCAGCCCCAGCATTTT. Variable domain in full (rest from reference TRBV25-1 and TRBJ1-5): EADIYQTPRYLVIGTGKKITLECSQTMGHDKMYWYQQDPGMELHLIHYSYGVNSTEKGDLSSESTVSRIRTEHFPLTLESARPSHTSQYLCASSVGGGGIGSNQPQHFGDGTRLSIL.

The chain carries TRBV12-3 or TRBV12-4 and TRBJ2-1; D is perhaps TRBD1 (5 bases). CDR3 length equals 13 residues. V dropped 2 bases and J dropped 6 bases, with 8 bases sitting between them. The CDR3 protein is CASSLSQGNEQFF. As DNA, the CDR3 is TGTGCCAGCAGTTTATCCCAGGGCAATGAGCAGTTCTTC.

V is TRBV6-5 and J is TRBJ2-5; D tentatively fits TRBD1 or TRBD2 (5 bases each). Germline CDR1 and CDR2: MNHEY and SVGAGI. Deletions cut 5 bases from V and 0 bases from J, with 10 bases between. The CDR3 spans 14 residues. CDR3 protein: CASSHRGYQETQYF. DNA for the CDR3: TGTGCCAGCAGTCACCGGGGCTACCAAGAGACCCAGTACTTC.

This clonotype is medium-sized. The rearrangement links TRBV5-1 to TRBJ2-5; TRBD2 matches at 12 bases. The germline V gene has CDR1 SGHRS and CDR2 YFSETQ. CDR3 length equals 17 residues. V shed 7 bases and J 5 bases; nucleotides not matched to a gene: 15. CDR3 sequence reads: CASAAQGLAGPGETQYF. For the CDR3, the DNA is TGCGCCAGCGCTGCCCAAGGACTAGCGGGGCCAGGGGAGACCCAGTACTTC.

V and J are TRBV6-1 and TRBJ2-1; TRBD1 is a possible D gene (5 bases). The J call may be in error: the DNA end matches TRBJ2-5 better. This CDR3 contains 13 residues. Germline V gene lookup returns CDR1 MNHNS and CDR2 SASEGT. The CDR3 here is CASRRDSLETQYF. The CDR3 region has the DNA TGTGCCAGCAGACGAGACAGTTTGGAGACCCAGTACTTC.

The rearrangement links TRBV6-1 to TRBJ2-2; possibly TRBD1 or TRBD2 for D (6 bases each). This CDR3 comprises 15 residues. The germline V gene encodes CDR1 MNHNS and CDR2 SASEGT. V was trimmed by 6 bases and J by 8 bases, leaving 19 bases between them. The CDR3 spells CASRDGGVETGELFF. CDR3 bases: TGTGCCAGCAGGGACGGGGGCGTTGAAACAGGGGAGCTGTTTTTT.

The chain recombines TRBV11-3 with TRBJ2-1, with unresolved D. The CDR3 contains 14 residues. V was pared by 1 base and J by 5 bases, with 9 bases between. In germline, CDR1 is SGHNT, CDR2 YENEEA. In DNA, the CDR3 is TGTGCCAGCAGCTTAGGCTCGACCAACAATGAGCAGTTCTTC. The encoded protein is CASSLGSTNNEQFF.

CDR3 sequence reads: CASSRGALMSTETQYF. CDR3 DNA: TGTGCCAGCAGCAGAGGCGCTCTAATGTCCACAGAGACCCAGTACTTC. J is TRBJ2-5 and V is TRBV6-1, with D unclear. V shed 6 bases and J shed 4 bases, with 21 bases lying between them. The CDR3 sequence is 16 residues long. Per germline, CDR1 MNHNS and CDR2 SASEGT.

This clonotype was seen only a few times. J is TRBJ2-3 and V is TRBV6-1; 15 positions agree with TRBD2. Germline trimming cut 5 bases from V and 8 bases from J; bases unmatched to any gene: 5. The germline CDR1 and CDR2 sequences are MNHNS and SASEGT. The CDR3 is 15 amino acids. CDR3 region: CASSRGLAGGGTQYF. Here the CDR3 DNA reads TGTGCCAGCAGTCGAGGACTAGCGGGAGGGGGTACGCAGTATTTT.

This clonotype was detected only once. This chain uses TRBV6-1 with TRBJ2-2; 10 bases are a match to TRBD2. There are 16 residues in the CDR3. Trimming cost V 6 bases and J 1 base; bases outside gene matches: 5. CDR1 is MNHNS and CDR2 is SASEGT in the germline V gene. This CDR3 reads CASSLAGAQNTGELFF. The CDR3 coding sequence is TGTGCCAGCAGCCTAGCGGGGGCCCAGAACACCGGGGAGCTGTTTTTT.

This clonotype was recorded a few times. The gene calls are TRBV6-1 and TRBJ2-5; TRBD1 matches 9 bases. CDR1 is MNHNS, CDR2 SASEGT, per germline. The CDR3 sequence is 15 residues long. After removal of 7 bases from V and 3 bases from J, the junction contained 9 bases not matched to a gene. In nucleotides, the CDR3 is TGTGCCAGCACCCGAGGCGGGACAGGGAAAGAGACCCAGTACTTC. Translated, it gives CASTRGGTGKETQYF.